This passage covers 9 T cell receptor beta chains from one sample sequenced in a study of T cells in Graves' hyperthyroidism and ophthalmopathy. RNA transcripts were the template for amplifying TCR beta CDR3 regions. The HTBI set primed first-round TCR CDR3 RT-PCR. TCRdb reanalysed the multiplex PCR reads using MiXCR and keeps one entry per CDR3 protein. The table includes hundreds of thousands of distinct CDR3 sequences, 38% detected once. Specimen: blood. The receptors originated from a man aged 18-30 years with Graves' hyperthyroidism.

This clonotype was recorded at least ten times. The gene calls are TRBV7-9 and TRBJ2-7; 9 nucleotides align to TRBD2. There are 15 residues in the CDR3. J lost 3 bases, V lost 4 bases, and 7 bases had no gene match. CDR1 is SEHNR, CDR2 FQNEAQ, per germline (reference sequence). CDR3 sequence (DNA): TGTGCCAGCAGCTCAGGGCTAGCGGGATACTACGAGCAGTACTTC. Translated, it gives CASSSGLAGYYEQYF.

The chain is built from TRBV29-1 and TRBJ1-4; D is ambiguous. Germline V gene sequence: CDR1 SQVTM, CDR2 ANQGSEA. The CDR3 loop spans 13 amino acids. V was pared by 6 bases and J by 7 bases, with 15 bases between. Written as DNA, the CDR3 is TGCAGCGTACGGGGAGGGTCAACTGAAAAACTGTTTTTT. Amino acid sequence: CSVRGGSTEKLFF.

About this clonotype: A much larger clone is a single base away; this may be a read error. The chain employs TRBV10-3 and TRBJ1-6, with no clear D. CDR1 and CDR2 from the germline V gene are ENHRY and SYGVKD. The CDR3 totals 12 residues. The CDR3 nucleotides are TGTGCCAGCAGTTACCGAGGTGTACCCCTCCACTTT. Translation gives CASSYRGVPLHF.

This clonotype was found many times. The chain links TRBV10-3 to TRBJ2-7; a possible D gene is TRBD2 (5 bases). This CDR3 is 13 amino acids long. Germline CDR1 ENHRY, CDR2 SYGVKD. Trimming left V 11 bases short and J 0 bases short, with 14 bases between. This CDR3 reads CASQRADSYEQYF. The DNA for the CDR3 is TGTGCCTCTCAGAGGGCAGACTCCTACGAGCAGTACTTC.

This clonotype was seen a handful of times. This chain connects TRBV19 to TRBJ2-7, with 7 nucleotides matching TRBD2. From germline, CDR1 is LNHDA and CDR2 SQIVND (reference sequence). The CDR3 has 15 amino acids. With 7 bases clipped from V and 5 bases from J, the junction kept 14 bases outside the gene matches. CDR3 in amino acids: CASKPAGLLFDEQYF. Written as DNA, the CDR3 is TGTGCCAGTAAACCAGCGGGGTTACTATTTGACGAGCAGTACTTC.

The chain uses TRBV30 and TRBJ2-7, with D hard to call. With 1 base removed from V and 2 bases from J, the gap between germline ends came to 9 bases. Germline CDR1 is GTSNPN and CDR2 is SVGIG (reference sequence). The CDR3 spans 13 residues. In DNA, the CDR3 is TGTGCCTGGAGTGCTGCCGGTGCCTACGAGCAGTACTTC. Amino acid sequence: CAWSAAGAYEQYF.

Many counts were recorded for this clonotype. At one end, the junction sequence differs from germline, possibly due to a read error. This chain joins TRBV5-1 and TRBJ2-5; D is unclear. CDR3 length equals 12 residues. Per germline, CDR1 SGHRS and CDR2 YFSETQ. The CDR3: CASSPDQETQYF. CDR3 nucleotide sequence: TGTGCCAGCAGCCCGGACCAAGAGACCCAGTACTTC. The whole variable domain, remainder taken from reference TRBV5-1 and TRBJ2-5, is KAGVTQTPRYLIKTRGQQVTLSCSPISGHRSVSWYQQTPGQGLQFLFEYFSETQRNKGNFPGRFSGRQFSNSRSEMNVSTLELGDSALYLCASSPDQETQYFGPGTRLLVL.

This chain connects TRBV9 to TRBJ2-2; 13 nucleotides line up with TRBD2. CDR1 is SGDLS and CDR2 is YYNGEE in the germline V gene. With V trimmed by 6 bases and J by 6 bases, 5 bases remained unmatched. The CDR3 loop spans 15 amino acids. The CDR3 DNA follows: TGTGCCAGCACCAGGACTAGCGGGAGTTCCGGGGAGCTGTTTTTT. Protein sequence: CASTRTSGSSGELFF.

As for this clonotype: The missing conserved phenylalanine or tryptophan at the end of this CDR3 makes a read error likely. The DNA is omitted, as the CDR3 cannot be located on it reliably, and the CDR3 follows TCRdb's listing. The chain couples TRBV2 to TRBJ1-4. CDR1 is SNHLY and CDR2 is FYNNEI in the germline V gene. The CDR3 is 11 residues long, ends included. The CDR3: CASSEMGRAAY.